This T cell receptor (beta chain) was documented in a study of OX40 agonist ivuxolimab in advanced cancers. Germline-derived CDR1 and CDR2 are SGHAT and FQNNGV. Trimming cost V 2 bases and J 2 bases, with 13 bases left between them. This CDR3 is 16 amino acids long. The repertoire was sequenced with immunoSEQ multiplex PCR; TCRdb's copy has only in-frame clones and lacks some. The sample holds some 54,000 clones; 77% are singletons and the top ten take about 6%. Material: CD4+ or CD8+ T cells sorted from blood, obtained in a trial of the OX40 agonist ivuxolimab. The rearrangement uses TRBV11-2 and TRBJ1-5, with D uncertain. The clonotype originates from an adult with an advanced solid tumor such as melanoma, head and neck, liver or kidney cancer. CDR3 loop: CASSLTWEIGNQPQHF. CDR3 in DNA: TGTGCCAGCAGCTTAACTTGGGAGATTGGCAATCAGCCCCAGCATTTT.